This T cell receptor (beta chain) was identified in a study of control samples from healthy donors and cancer patients. This CDR3 contains 15 residues. The germline V gene encodes CDR1 SGHTA and CDR2 FQGNSA. The germline V and J ends were trimmed by 0 bases and 0 bases, with 6 bases remaining between them. Some clones are missing from TCRdb's copy, which holds only in-frame ones; the method was immunoSEQ multiplex PCR. Of around 28,000 clones in the sample, roughly 90% were seen once. This clone was detected once. Specimen: PBMCs. The chain recombines TRBV7-2 with TRBJ2-1; D is uncertain. The clonotype was recovered from a man aged 45-60 years with lung cancer. In DNA form, the CDR3 reads TGTGCCAGCAGCTTAGCCCGACTCTCCTACAATGAGCAGTTCTTC. Residues: CASSLARLSYNEQFF.